Described below is a single TCR beta chain sequence and its context. Its specificity is not known. This record comes from a study of shared clonotypes between healthy human individuals. Deep-level settings were used for running the assay. Assay: immunoSEQ multiplex PCR; the TCRdb copy retains only in-frame clones and omits some. The data show around 2,000,000 clones, 95% seen once. The donor population consisted of healthy HIV-negative adults with no recent acute infections or vaccinations. General study findings and limits: Estimated richness was generally greater in naive than memory subsets.

The TCR sequence derives from a man younger than 35 in good health. Sample: naive CD4+ T cells sorted from blood. The subset here: CD45RA+ positively selected.

The CDR3 nucleotides are TGTGCCAGTAGCTACCGACACGCGGGACTCTCCACCTACGAGCAGTACTTC. This sequence encodes CASSYRHAGLSTYEQYF. The chain employs TRBV19 and TRBJ2-7; perhaps TRBD2 as D (6 bases). The CDR3 covers 17 residues. Germline V lookup: CDR1 LNHDA, CDR2 SQIVND (reference sequence). Trimming removed 6 bases from V and 2 bases from J, with 23 bases in between.